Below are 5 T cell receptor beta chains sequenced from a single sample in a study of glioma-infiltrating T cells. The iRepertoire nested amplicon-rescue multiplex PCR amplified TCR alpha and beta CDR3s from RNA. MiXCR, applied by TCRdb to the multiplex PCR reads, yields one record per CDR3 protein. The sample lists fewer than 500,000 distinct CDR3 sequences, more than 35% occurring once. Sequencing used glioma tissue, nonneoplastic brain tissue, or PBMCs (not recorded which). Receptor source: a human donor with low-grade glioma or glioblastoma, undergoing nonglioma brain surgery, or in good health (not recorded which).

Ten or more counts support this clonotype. The CDR3 protein is CSARGTNEKLFF. The DNA of the CDR3 is TGCAGTGCTAGAGGAACTAATGAAAAACTGTTTTTT. This chain connects TRBV20-1 to TRBJ1-4; D call uncertain. The CDR3 has 12 residues. The V gene's germline CDR1 is DFQATT and CDR2 SNEGSKA (reference sequence). Deletions cut 1 base from V and 1 base from J, with 1 base between.

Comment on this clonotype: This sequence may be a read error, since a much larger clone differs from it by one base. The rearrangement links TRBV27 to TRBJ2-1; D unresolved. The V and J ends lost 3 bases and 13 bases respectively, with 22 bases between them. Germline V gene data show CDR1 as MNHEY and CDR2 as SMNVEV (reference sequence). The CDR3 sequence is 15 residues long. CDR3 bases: TGTGCCAGCAGTTTGGTAGCAATCTACCAAGAGACCCAGTTCTTC. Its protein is CASSLVAIYQETQFF.

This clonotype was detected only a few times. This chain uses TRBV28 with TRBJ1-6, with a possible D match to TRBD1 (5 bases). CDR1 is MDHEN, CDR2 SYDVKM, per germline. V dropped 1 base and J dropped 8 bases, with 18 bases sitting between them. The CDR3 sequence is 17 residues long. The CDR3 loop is CASSLYEKGLGDSPLHF. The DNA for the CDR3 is TGTGCCAGCAGTTTATATGAGAAAGGCCTGGGGGATTCACCCCTCCACTTT.

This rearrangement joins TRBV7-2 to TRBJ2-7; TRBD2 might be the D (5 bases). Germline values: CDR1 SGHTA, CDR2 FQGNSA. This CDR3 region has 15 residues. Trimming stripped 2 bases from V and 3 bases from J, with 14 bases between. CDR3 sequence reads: CASSLNRAAGYEQYF. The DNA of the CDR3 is TGTGCCAGCAGCTTAAATAGGGCGGCGGGCTACGAGCAGTACTTC.

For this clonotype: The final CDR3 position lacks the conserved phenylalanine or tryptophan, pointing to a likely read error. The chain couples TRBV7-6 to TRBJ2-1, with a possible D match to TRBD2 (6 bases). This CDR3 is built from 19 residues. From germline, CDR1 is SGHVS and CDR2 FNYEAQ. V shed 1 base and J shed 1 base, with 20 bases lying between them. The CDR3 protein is CASSLVTGGAGFSYNEQFL. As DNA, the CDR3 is TGTGCCAGCAGCTTAGTTACAGGTGGAGCGGGCTTTTCCTACAATGAGCAGTTCTTA.